These 27 T cell receptor beta chains originate from one sample sequenced in a study of OX40 agonist ivuxolimab in advanced cancers. Method: immunoSEQ multiplex PCR; TCRdb's copy keeps in-frame clones and lacks some. The sample lists around 75,000 clones, just under 90% occurring once. The specimen was CD4+ or CD8+ T cells sorted from blood, collected in a trial of the OX40 agonist ivuxolimab. All receptors come from an adult with an advanced solid tumor such as melanoma, head and neck, liver or kidney cancer.

J is TRBJ1-4 and V is TRBV5-6; D gene ambiguous. The CDR3 extends over 16 amino acids. Germline CDR1 reads SGHDT; CDR2 reads YYEEEE. V lost 0 bases to trimming and J lost 3 bases, with 12 bases between them. CDR3 bases: TGTGCCAGCAGCTTGGCCGCGCAGAACTCTAATGAAAAACTGTTTTTT. This codes for CASSLAAQNSNEKLFF. The full variable domain, in which reference TRBV5-6 and TRBJ1-4 provide the parts outside the CDR3, is DAGVTQSPTHLIKTRGQQVTLRCSPKSGHDTVSWYQQALGQGPQFIFQYYEEEERQRGNFPDRFSGHQFPNYSSELNVNALLLGDSALYLCASSLAAQNSNEKLFFGSGTQLSVL.

This chain uses TRBV27 with TRBJ1-1; 11 nucleotides agree with TRBD1. In germline, CDR1 is MNHEY, CDR2 SMNVEV (reference sequence). Trimming removed 5 bases from V and 6 bases from J; junction bases left unmatched: 11. The CDR3 loop spans 16 amino acids. The CDR3 loop reads CASSGADRGRRAEAFF. In DNA form, the CDR3 reads TGTGCCAGCAGTGGAGCGGACAGGGGGCGCAGGGCTGAAGCTTTCTTT.

The V and J genes are TRBV7-9 and TRBJ1-1; the match to TRBD1 covers 7 bases. The trim removed 7 bases at V and 5 bases at J, leaving 10 bases unmatched. Germline V gives CDR1 SEHNR, CDR2 FQNEAQ (reference sequence). This CDR3 has 14 residues. The CDR3 region has the DNA TGTGCCAGCAACCCCGACAGGGAGGCTACTGAAGCTTTCTTT. This encodes CASNPDREATEAFF. The variable domain in full, completed from reference TRBV7-9 and TRBJ1-1, reads DTGVSQNPRHKITKRGQNVTFRCDPISEHNRLYWYRQTLGQGPEFLTYFQNEAQLEKSRLLSDRFSAERPKGSFSTLEIQRTEQGDSAMYLCASNPDREATEAFFGQGTRLTVV.

The V gene is TRBV14, the J gene TRBJ1-1; 9 nucleotides agree with TRBD1. CDR3 length equals 16 residues. V shed 4 bases and J 3 bases; nucleotides not matched to a gene: 9. Per germline, CDR1 SGHDN and CDR2 FVKESK. The DNA of the CDR3 is TGTGCCAGCAGCCCTTACAGGGGGCGCGGAGACACTGAAGCTTTCTTT. It yields the protein CASSPYRGRGDTEAFF. The entire variable domain, with the rest obtained from reference TRBV14 and TRBJ1-1, is as follows: EAGVTQFPSHSVIEKGQTVTLRCDPISGHDNLYWYRRVMGKEIKFLLHFVKESKQDESGMPNNRFLAERTGGTYSTLKVQPAELEDSGVYFCASSPYRGRGDTEAFFGQGTRLTVV.

The rearrangement links TRBV5-1 to TRBJ2-3; 8 positions agree with TRBD1. This CDR3 has 14 residues. Germline CDR1 and CDR2: SGHRS and YFSETQ. With 4 bases clipped from V and 4 bases from J, the junction kept 5 bases outside the gene matches. DNA of the CDR3: TGCGCCAGCAGCCTGGACAGGGCGGCAGATACGCAGTATTTT. Amino acid sequence: CASSLDRAADTQYF. The variable domain in full, completed from reference TRBV5-1 and TRBJ2-3, reads KAGVTQTPRYLIKTRGQQVTLSCSPISGHRSVSWYQQTPGQGLQFLFEYFSETQRNKGNFPGRFSGRQFSNSRSEMNVSTLELGDSALYLCASSLDRAADTQYFGPGTRLTVL.

CDR3 sequence (DNA): TGTGCCAGCAGCGTAGGCGGCAGGGGGTACAATGAGCAGTTCTTC. Residues: CASSVGGRGYNEQFF. The rearrangement links TRBV9 to TRBJ2-1, with 7 bases aligning to TRBD1. Germline V gene data show CDR1 as SGDLS and CDR2 as YYNGEE. This CDR3 is built from 15 residues. V shed 0 bases, J shed 4 bases, and the junction held 4 bases outside the gene matches.

This chain links TRBV11-2 with TRBJ2-6; D is perhaps TRBD2 (6 bases). V dropped 3 bases and J dropped 4 bases, with 19 bases sitting between them. CDR1 and CDR2 from the germline V gene are SGHAT and FQNNGV. CDR3 size: 18 residues. This CDR3 reads CASSFGRGENSGANVLTF. CDR3 bases: TGTGCCAGCAGCTTCGGGAGAGGAGAAAATTCAGGGGCCAACGTCCTGACTTTC.

The chain couples TRBV5-4 to TRBJ1-6, with 8 positions matching TRBD1. The CDR3 consists of 16 residues. Germline CDR1 SGHNT, CDR2 YYREEE (reference sequence). The J segment lost 10 bases and the V segment lost 3 bases, leaving 12 bases of the junction unmatched. The CDR3 sequence: CASSSNSQGAESPLHF. CDR3 coding DNA: TGTGCCAGCAGCTCAAACAGTCAGGGGGCAGAGTCACCCCTCCACTTT. The variable domain in full, completed from reference TRBV5-4 and TRBJ1-6, reads ETGVTQSPTHLIKTRGQQVTLRCSSQSGHNTVSWYQQALGQGPQFIFQYYREEENGRGNFPPRFSGLQFPNYSSELNVNALELDDSALYLCASSSNSQGAESPLHFGNGTRLTVT.

In its sample, this clone was seen once. The chain carries TRBV15 and TRBJ2-7; 10 positions match TRBD2. Unmatched junction bases numbered 10, after V lost 2 bases and J lost 0 bases. CDR3 length: 18 residues. Germline lookup yields CDR1 LNHNV and CDR2 YYDKDF (reference sequence). CDR3 amino acids: CATSRPPRSGGHSYEQYF. The CDR3 DNA is TGTGCCACCAGCAGACCTCCCCGTAGCGGGGGGCACTCCTACGAGCAGTACTTC.

The rearrangement joins TRBV5-1 to TRBJ1-3; maybe TRBD1 (5 bases). V lost 0 bases to trimming and J lost 4 bases, with 8 bases between them. The CDR3 spans 14 residues. Germline loops: CDR1 SGHRS, CDR2 YFSETQ. The CDR3 sequence is CASSLGDEGNTIYF. In DNA form, the CDR3 reads TGCGCCAGCAGCTTGGGGGACGAGGGAAACACCATATATTTT.

V is TRBV7-8 and J is TRBJ2-2, with 10 bases aligning to TRBD1. CDR3 length: 18 amino acids. CDR1 and CDR2 from the germline V gene are SGHVS and FQNEAQ. With 2 bases clipped from V and 3 bases from J, the junction kept 9 bases outside the gene matches. CDR3 sequence: CASSLHRRDRGYTGELFF. The CDR3 DNA follows: TGTGCCAGCAGCTTACATAGGCGGGACAGGGGATACACCGGGGAGCTGTTTTTT.

V gene TRBV7-2 combines with J gene TRBJ1-6; tentatively, D is TRBD1 (6 bases). The CDR3 has 15 amino acids. CDR1 SGHTA and CDR2 FQGNSA come from the germline V gene. The V end was cut by 5 bases, the J end by 10 bases, with 18 bases between. CDR3 residues: CASSPLGGMGSPLHF. The CDR3 DNA reads as TGTGCCAGCAGCCCCTTAGGGGGTATGGGGTCACCCCTCCACTTT.

This clone was recorded only once. The chain is built from TRBV10-3 and TRBJ1-1; D remains ambiguous. The CDR3 is 15 residues long. Germline assignment: CDR1 ENHRY and CDR2 SYGVKD. The germline V and J ends were trimmed by 4 bases and 4 bases, with 16 bases remaining between them. The DNA for the CDR3 is TGTGCCATCAGTGTTCGTGGATCCGCGACCACTGAAGCTTTCTTT. It encodes CAISVRGSATTEAFF.

This chain connects TRBV2 to TRBJ1-5; D might be TRBD1 (5 bases). Germline V gene lookup returns CDR1 SNHLY and CDR2 FYNNEI. V lost 6 bases to trimming and J lost 6 bases, with 21 bases between them. The CDR3 is made up of 16 amino acids. Written as DNA, the CDR3 is TGTGCCAGCAGCGGAAGTGGGGGTGGTGGTCGTCAGCCCCAGCATTTT. It encodes CASSGSGGGGRQPQHF.

The chain uses TRBV6-5 and TRBJ1-5; the D gene is possibly TRBD1 (5 bases). Between the trimmed V and J ends, which lost 5 bases and 14 bases, there was a span of 19 bases. Germline V CDR1 and CDR2: MNHEY, SVGAGI. The CDR3 sequence is 13 residues long. CDR3 nucleotides: TGTGCCAGCAGTCCTTCCCAAGGGACGGTTGAGCATTTT. Translated, it gives CASSPSQGTVEHF.

The rearrangement links TRBV7-9 to TRBJ1-2; 8 bases are shared with TRBD1. V lost 5 bases and J lost 4; bases outside the gene matches: 3. The CDR3 loop spans 13 amino acids. Germline V lookup: CDR1 SEHNR, CDR2 FQNEAQ (reference sequence). The CDR3 DNA follows: TGTGCCAGCAGCATTGGACAGGGCTATGGCTACACCTTC. Translated: CASSIGQGYGYTF.

This chain connects TRBV5-1 to TRBJ2-7; 7 nucleotides align to TRBD1. Germline values: CDR1 SGHRS, CDR2 YFSETQ. The CDR3 extends over 15 amino acids. J gave up 3 bases and V 4 bases, and 10 bases lay outside the gene matches. The CDR3 sequence: CASSPRQGTVYEQYF. The CDR3 DNA sequence: TGCGCCAGCAGCCCGCGACAGGGTACAGTCTACGAGCAGTACTTC.

The chain links TRBV7-2 to TRBJ2-5, with 8 positions matching TRBD1. The CDR3 covers 14 residues. The trim removed 5 bases at V and 7 bases at J, leaving 9 bases unmatched. The germline CDR1 and CDR2 sequences are SGHTA and FQGNSA. The CDR3 is CASSRDRTSGTQYF. CDR3 bases: TGTGCCAGCAGCCGGGACAGGACCTCGGGGACCCAGTACTTC.

This sequence joins TRBV6-5 and TRBJ1-5; tentatively, D is TRBD1 (5 bases). Germline values: CDR1 MNHEY, CDR2 SVGAGI. Deletions cut 6 bases from V and 4 bases from J, with 16 bases between. The CDR3 loop spans 15 amino acids. CDR3 nucleotide sequence: TGTGCCAGCAGGGAGAATCAGGGAGGGAATCAGCCCCAGCATTTT. It encodes CASRENQGGNQPQHF.

This sequence joins TRBV5-8 and TRBJ1-6; possibly TRBD1 for D (5 bases). Trimming stripped 7 bases from V and 0 bases from J, with 14 bases between. This CDR3 is 16 amino acids long. The germline V gene encodes CDR1 SGHTS and CDR2 YDEGEE. CDR3 region: CASPAGGRSYNSPLHF. For the CDR3, the DNA is TGTGCCAGCCCGGCGGGGGGACGCTCCTATAATTCACCCCTCCACTTT.

This rearrangement joins TRBV6-1 to TRBJ2-5, with 7 nucleotides matching TRBD1. Germline trimming cut 5 bases from V and 4 bases from J; bases unmatched to any gene: 4. The CDR3 extends over 13 amino acids. In germline, CDR1 is MNHNS, CDR2 SASEGT. The CDR3 bases are TGTGCCAGCAGTACGGGGACAGTAGAGACCCAGTACTTC. This sequence encodes CASSTGTVETQYF.

This clone came up once. This chain connects TRBV4-2 to TRBJ2-5; D gene ambiguous. Per the germline V gene, CDR1 is LGHNA and CDR2 is YNFKEQ. This CDR3 is 14 amino acids long. V was clipped by 1 base and J by 2 bases, with 8 bases between them. CDR3 sequence: CASSQAPAQETQYF. The CDR3 nucleotides read TGTGCCAGCAGCCAAGCCCCCGCACAAGAGACCCAGTACTTC.

The J gene is TRBJ2-1, the V gene TRBV2, with 11 bases identical to TRBD2. Germline V gene sequence: CDR1 SNHLY, CDR2 FYNNEI. CDR3 size: 18 residues. V lost 7 bases, J lost 6 bases, and 17 bases stayed unmatched. CDR3 in DNA: TGTGCCAGCACCACAGGGGGTAGCGGGAGGGCCCTCGGCAATGAGCAGTTCTTC. Amino acid sequence: CASTTGGSGRALGNEQFF.

This chain links TRBV4-1 with TRBJ1-2, with D possibly being TRBD1 (6 bases). CDR1 is MGHRA and CDR2 is YSYEKL in the germline V gene. The CDR3 covers 14 residues. Between the trimmed V and J ends, which lost 1 base and 4 bases, there was a span of 10 bases. The CDR3 reads CASSQGGGIYGYTF. CDR3 coding DNA: TGCGCCAGCAGCCAAGGCGGGGGCATCTATGGCTACACCTTC.

The chain combines TRBV19 with TRBJ2-1, with TRBD1 matching 7 bases. CDR1 and CDR2 (germline): LNHDA, SQIVND (reference sequence). The CDR3 totals 13 residues. The V gene end was trimmed by 3 bases and the J gene end by 10 bases; junction bases not matched to a gene: 6. The CDR3 spells CASSINRGAEQFF. DNA of the CDR3: TGTGCCAGTAGTATCAACAGGGGCGCGGAGCAGTTCTTC.

The gene calls are TRBV19 and TRBJ2-7; 9 bases line up with TRBD1. The trim removed 6 bases at V and 7 bases at J, leaving 10 bases unmatched. The CDR3 has 14 residues. Germline V gene sequence: CDR1 LNHDA, CDR2 SQIVND (reference sequence). This CDR3 is CASSLGQGLREQYF. The CDR3 DNA reads as TGTGCCAGTAGCTTGGGACAGGGACTACGAGAGCAGTACTTC.

The chain carries TRBV7-9 and TRBJ1-1; TRBD1 aligns across 8 bases. V shed 4 bases and J 0 bases; nucleotides not matched to a gene: 10. There are 17 residues in the CDR3. Germline V gene sequence: CDR1 SEHNR, CDR2 FQNEAQ (reference sequence). Here the CDR3 reads CASSYGQGASMNTEAFF. For the CDR3, the DNA is TGTGCCAGCAGCTATGGACAGGGAGCCAGTATGAACACTGAAGCTTTCTTT. Full variable domain (outside the CDR3, taken from reference TRBV7-9 and TRBJ1-1): DTGVSQNPRHKITKRGQNVTFRCDPISEHNRLYWYRQTLGQGPEFLTYFQNEAQLEKSRLLSDRFSAERPKGSFSTLEIQRTEQGDSAMYLCASSYGQGASMNTEAFFGQGTRLTVV.